This T cell receptor (beta chain) originates from a study of cytomegalovirus exposure and HLA in healthy donors. Trimming left V 6 bases short and J 3 bases short, with 10 bases between. This CDR3 spans 13 amino acids. Germline CDR1 is WNHNN and CDR2 is SYGVQD (reference sequence). General study points: Investigators reported 164 TCR beta chains as tied to cytomegalovirus.

On this clone: The antigen remains undetermined.

PCR employed 60 Vbeta and 13 Jbeta primers. Sequencing was performed with immunoSEQ multiplex PCR; in TCRdb, only in-frame clones are kept and a portion is missing. The top ten clones hold about 5.2% of a sample with roughly 140,000 clones, over 70% of them seen once. This rearrangement joins TRBV10-1 to TRBJ2-3; TRBD2 is a possible D gene (6 bases). This receptor was identified in a man between 25 and 39 years old in good health and CMV-seropositive. Sequencing was carried out using PBMCs. The CDR3 loop is CASSRDLTDTQYF. The CDR3, as DNA: TGCGCCAGCAGCCGGGACTTAACAGATACGCAGTATTTT.